This T cell receptor (beta chain) was captured by sequencing in a study of shared clonotypes between healthy human individuals. Background on the study: Donor composition was a couple of women and a few men, aged 18 to 49.

TCRdb's copy holds only in-frame clones and misses some; the assay was immunoSEQ multiplex PCR. The repertoire holds approximately 940,000 clones, with roughly 72% as singletons. Trimming removed 5 bases at V and 5 bases at J, with 18 bases between. CDR1 is SGHAT, CDR2 FQDESV, per germline (reference sequence). The CDR3 has 15 amino acids. Sequences were obtained from memory CD4+ T cells sorted from blood. As for subset: CD45RA-negative fraction. The TCR sequence derives from a man aged 18 to 35 in good health. The chain combines TRBV11-1 with TRBJ1-1; maybe TRBD1 (5 bases). In DNA, the CDR3 is TGTGCCAGCAGCCAAAACGGGGGTTTCGTTACTGAAGCTTTCTTT. This translates into CASSQNGGFVTEAFF.